The clone carrying this T cell receptor (beta chain) appeared many times. What it binds is not known. Time point described: pre-sensitization, week 0. The treatment here: therapeutic diphenylcyclopropenone sensitization with weekly scalp DPC. The data are from a study of human T cells and chemical hapten exposure. Study context: Epicutaneous patch tests delivered 0.01% DPC to the upper back, with evaluation at 6 days.

TCRdb re-derived calls from the RACE reads in MiXCR, one entry per CDR3 protein. This sample carries 65,000 to 70,000 distinct CDR3 sequences, roughly 9.8% of them seen once, and the ten largest clones take roughly 5.3%. Study-level results: There was no change with DPC sensitization in TCRs above 1 in 1000 frequency. Expanded TCRs formed significantly more large CDR3 similarity clusters than controls.

V dropped 6 bases and J dropped 4 bases, with 16 bases sitting between them. The germline V gene encodes CDR1 MNHEY and CDR2 SMNVEV (reference sequence). The CDR3 sequence is 15 residues long. This sample comprised whole blood, obtained in connection with sensitization to the hapten diphenylcyclopropenone (DPC). This chain uses TRBV27 with TRBJ1-3; maybe TRBD1 (6 bases). The clonotype originates from a woman between 50 and 59 years old with alopecia areata. Some clones in this sample may be carry-over from other donors' samples. CDR3 coding DNA: TGTGCCAGCAGCCTGGGGGCAGGGGCAGGAAACACCATATATTTT. The encoded protein is CASSLGAGAGNTIYF.